What follows are 3 T cell receptor beta chains derived from one specimen sequenced in a study of T cell changes during pregnancy in multiple sclerosis. TCRdb's copy holds only in-frame clones and misses some; the assay was immunoSEQ multiplex PCR. The repertoire holds more than 65,000 clones, 91% seen once, with about 2.5% in the top ten. The sequencing used peripheral blood, collected in the first trimester of pregnancy. The receptors derive from a female donor with multiple sclerosis, enrolled in a pregnancy study.

The gene calls are TRBV9 and TRBJ2-3, with a possible D match to TRBD2 (5 bases). The CDR3 extends over 17 amino acids. Germline V gives CDR1 SGDLS, CDR2 YYNGEE. The V end lost 1 base, the J end lost 7 bases, and 22 bases lay between the germline ends. CDR3 region: CASSVKRTVDPPHTQYF. For the CDR3, the DNA is TGTGCCAGCAGCGTAAAGCGGACGGTAGACCCACCTCATACGCAGTATTTT. Based on the CDR3 plus reference TRBV9 and TRBJ2-3, the full variable domain is DSGVTQTPKHLITATGQRVTLRCSPRSGDLSVYWYQQSLDQGLQFLIQYYNGEERAKGNILERFSAQQFPDLHSELNLSSLELGDSALYFCASSVKRTVDPPHTQYFGPGTRLTVL.

This clone occurred once. This chain connects TRBV11-1 to TRBJ2-1; 7 positions match TRBD1. The germline gives CDR1 SGHAT, CDR2 FQDESV (reference sequence). V lost 0 bases to trimming and J lost 7 bases; unmatched junction nucleotides: 6. This CDR3 region has 15 residues. The CDR3 region has the DNA TGTGCCAGCAGCTTAGCCGGGACAGTTGAAAATGAGCAGTTCTTC. Translated, it gives CASSLAGTVENEQFF.

The chain carries TRBV7-9 and TRBJ1-4; 12 bases agree with TRBD1. The CDR3 is 16 residues long. The ends lost 4 bases at V and 7 bases at J; junction bases unmatched: 7. The germline gives CDR1 SEHNR, CDR2 FQNEAQ (reference sequence). CDR3 in amino acids: CASSWGTGGFGEKLFF. The CDR3, as DNA: TGTGCCAGCAGCTGGGGGACAGGGGGCTTTGGTGAAAAACTGTTTTTT.